This T cell receptor beta chain was identified during a study of spatial heterogeneity in lung cancer. This clonotype has ten or more counts. Germline values: CDR1 SNHLY, CDR2 FYNNEI. This CDR3 has 11 residues. Trimming cost V 5 bases and J 7 bases, with 3 bases left between them. Individual TCR cDNA molecules each bore their own unique molecular identifier. One entry per CDR3 protein results from TCRdb running MiXCR on the 5' RACE reads. The table includes about 52,000 distinct CDR3 sequences, roughly 7.4% detected once. This sample's time point: blood at routine non-recurrence follow-up after resection. Sequencing covered unsorted whole RNA taken from tumor, nontumor lung or frozen PBMC.

The chain combines TRBV2 with TRBJ1-6, with unresolved D. The TCR originated in a female donor with early-stage non-small cell lung cancer. The sequences come from PBMCs, collected at follow-up. CDR3 amino acids: CASSKNSPLHF. DNA for the CDR3: TGTGCCAGCAGTAAAAATTCACCCCTCCACTTT.